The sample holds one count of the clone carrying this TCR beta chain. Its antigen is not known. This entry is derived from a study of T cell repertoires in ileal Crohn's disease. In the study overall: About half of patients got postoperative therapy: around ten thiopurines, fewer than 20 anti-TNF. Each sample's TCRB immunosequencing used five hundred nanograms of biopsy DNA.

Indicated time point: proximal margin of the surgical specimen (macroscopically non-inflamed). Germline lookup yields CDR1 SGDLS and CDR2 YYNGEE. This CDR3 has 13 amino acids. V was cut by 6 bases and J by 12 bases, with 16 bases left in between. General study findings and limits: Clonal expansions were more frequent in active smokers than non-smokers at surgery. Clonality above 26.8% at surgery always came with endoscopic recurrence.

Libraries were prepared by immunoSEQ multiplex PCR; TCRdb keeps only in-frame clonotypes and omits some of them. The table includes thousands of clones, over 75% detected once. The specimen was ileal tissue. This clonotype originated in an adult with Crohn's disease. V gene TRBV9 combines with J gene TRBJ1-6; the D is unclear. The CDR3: CASTAAQEEPLHF. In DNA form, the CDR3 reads TGTGCCAGCACCGCAGCCCAGGAGGAACCCCTCCACTTT.